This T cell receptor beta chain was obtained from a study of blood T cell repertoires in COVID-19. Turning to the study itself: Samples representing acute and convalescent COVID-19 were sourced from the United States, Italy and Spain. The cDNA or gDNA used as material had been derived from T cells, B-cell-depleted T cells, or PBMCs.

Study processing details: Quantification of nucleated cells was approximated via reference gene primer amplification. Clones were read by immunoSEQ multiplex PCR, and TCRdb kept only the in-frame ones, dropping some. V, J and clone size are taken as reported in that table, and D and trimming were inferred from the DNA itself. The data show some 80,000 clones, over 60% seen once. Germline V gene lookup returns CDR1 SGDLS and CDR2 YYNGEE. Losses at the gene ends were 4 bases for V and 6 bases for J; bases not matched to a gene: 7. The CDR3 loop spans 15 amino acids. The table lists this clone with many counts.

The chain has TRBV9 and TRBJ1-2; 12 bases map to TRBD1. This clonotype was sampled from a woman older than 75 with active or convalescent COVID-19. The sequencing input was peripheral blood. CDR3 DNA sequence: TGTGCCAGCAGCTTTGGGACAGGGGGCGTCGATGGCTACACCTTC. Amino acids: CASSFGTGGVDGYTF.